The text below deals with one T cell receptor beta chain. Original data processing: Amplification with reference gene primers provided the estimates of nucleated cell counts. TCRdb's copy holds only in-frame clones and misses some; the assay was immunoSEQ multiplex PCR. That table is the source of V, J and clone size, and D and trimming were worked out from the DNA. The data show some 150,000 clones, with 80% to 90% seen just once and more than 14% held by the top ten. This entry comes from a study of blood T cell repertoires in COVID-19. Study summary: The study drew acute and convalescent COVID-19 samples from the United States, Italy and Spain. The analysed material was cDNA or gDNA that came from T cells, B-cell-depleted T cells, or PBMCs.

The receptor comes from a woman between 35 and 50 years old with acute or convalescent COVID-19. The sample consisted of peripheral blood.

Written as DNA, the CDR3 is TGTGCCAGCAGCTCAACGACGGACAGGGGTAGGGACACTGAAGCTTTCTTT. Its translation is CASSSTTDRGRDTEAFF. This chain uses TRBV11-3 with TRBJ1-1, with 9 bases fitting TRBD1. With V trimmed by 4 bases and J by 3 bases, 12 bases remained unmatched. Germline CDR1 is SGHNT and CDR2 is YENEEA. There are 17 residues in the CDR3. The variable domain in full, with the rest retrieved from reference TRBV11-3 and TRBJ1-1, is EAGVVQSPRYKIIEKKQPVAFWCNPISGHNTLYWYLQNLGQGPELLIRYENEEAVDDSQLPKDRFSAERLKGVDSTLKIQPAELGDSAVYLCASSSTTDRGRDTEAFFGQGTRLTVV.